Following are 8 T cell receptor beta chains from one sample sequenced in a study of T cells in Graves' hyperthyroidism and ophthalmopathy. It was RNA transcripts that yielded the amplified TCR beta CDR3 regions. HTBI primers were used for first-round RT-PCR of the TCR CDR3. A single record per CDR3 protein comes from TCRdb applying MiXCR to the multiplex PCR reads. The table shows more than 350,000 distinct CDR3 sequences, with about 18% occurring only once. Sequenced material: blood. The source is a woman aged 25 to 45 with Graves' hyperthyroidism that later progressed to Graves' ophthalmopathy.

This clonotype showed up just a few times. V and J are TRBV5-4 and TRBJ2-3, with D possibly being TRBD2 (5 bases). CDR1 and CDR2 (germline): SGHNT, YYREEE (reference sequence). The CDR3 is 16 residues long. V lost 4 bases, J lost 0 bases, and 15 bases lay in between. The CDR3 is CASSQPGFTSTDTQYF. The CDR3 bases are TGTGCCAGCAGCCAACCGGGATTTACTAGCACAGATACGCAGTATTTT. Full variable domain (missing parts from reference TRBV5-4 and TRBJ2-3): ETGVTQSPTHLIKTRGQQVTLRCSSQSGHNTVSWYQQALGQGPQFIFQYYREEENGRGNFPPRFSGLQFPNYSSELNVNALELDDSALYLCASSQPGFTSTDTQYFGPGTRLTVL.

The rearrangement uses TRBV2 and TRBJ1-2; D is perhaps TRBD1 (6 bases). Germline V CDR1 and CDR2: SNHLY, FYNNEI. The CDR3 totals 13 residues. Trimming took 7 bases from V and 3 from J, leaving 12 bases between them. CDR3 nucleotides: TGTGCCAGCACTTTAAGGGGGTACTATGGCTACACCTTC. It translates to CASTLRGYYGYTF.

This clonotype was found many times. J is TRBJ2-1 and V is TRBV29-1; a weak D match, TRBD2 (5 bases). This CDR3 has 15 amino acids. The V end was cut by 0 bases, the J end by 0 bases, with 9 bases between. Per the germline V gene, CDR1 is SQVTM and CDR2 is ANQGSEA. The DNA for the CDR3 is TGCAGCGTTGAAGATCTAGGGAGCTCCTACAATGAGCAGTTCTTC. Encoded protein: CSVEDLGSSYNEQFF.

This clonotype showed up many times. J is TRBJ1-6 and V is TRBV25-1; D call uncertain. The CDR3 has 14 amino acids. Germline CDR1 is MGHDK and CDR2 is SYGVNS. Trimming shortened V by 3 bases and J by 9 bases, and 12 bases separated the two germline ends. CDR3 residues: CASSERTAGSPLHF. CDR3 nucleotide sequence: TGTGCCAGCAGTGAGAGGACCGCGGGTTCACCCCTCCACTTT.

This clonotype showed up many times. The chain recombines TRBV20-1 with TRBJ1-2; 9 bases are a match to TRBD1. Germline assignment: CDR1 DFQATT and CDR2 SNEGSKA (reference sequence). This CDR3 comprises 14 residues. J gave up 6 bases and V 6 bases, and 11 bases lay outside the gene matches. CDR3 residues: CSAIPGDRADGYTF. The CDR3 region has the DNA TGCAGTGCCATCCCCGGGGACAGGGCGGATGGCTACACCTTC.

This clonotype was detected many times. CDR3 nucleotide sequence: TGCAGTGCTCTAAGGACTAGCGGGTACACAGATACGCAGTATTTT. It translates to CSALRTSGYTDTQYF. V usage is TRBV20-1 and J usage is TRBJ2-3; 11 bases map to TRBD2. In germline, CDR1 is DFQATT, CDR2 SNEGSKA (reference sequence). The CDR3 covers 15 residues. V lost 5 bases to trimming and J lost 2 bases; unmatched junction nucleotides: 6.

This chain connects TRBV2 to TRBJ2-2; TRBD1 might be the D (6 bases). CDR3 length: 15 amino acids. Germline V gives CDR1 SNHLY, CDR2 FYNNEI. V gave up 5 bases and J gave up 5 bases, with 15 bases separating them. The CDR3 DNA follows: TGTGCCAGCAGTTCTCGCAGGGGCAATACCGGGGAGCTGTTTTTT. Residues: CASSSRRGNTGELFF.

This sequence joins TRBV4-1 and TRBJ2-2; TRBD1 or TRBD2 may be the D gene (5 bases each). This CDR3 region has 11 residues. Germline CDR1 MGHRA, CDR2 YSYEKL. Trimming cost V 3 bases and J 13 bases, with 9 bases left between them. The chain's CDR3 is CASSHAGTLFF. DNA for the CDR3: TGCGCCAGCAGCCATGCCGGGACGCTGTTTTTT.